The 24 T cell receptor beta chains reported below all come from one sample, sequenced in a study of cytomegalovirus exposure and HLA in healthy donors. The PCR used 60 Vbeta and 13 Jbeta primers. Clones were read by immunoSEQ multiplex PCR, and TCRdb kept only the in-frame ones, dropping some. The repertoire includes more than 80,000 clones, approximately 79% of them detected once, and roughly 20% sits in the top ten. The sequencing sample was made of PBMCs. The receptors were sampled from a woman aged 60 to 75 in good health and CMV-seropositive.

This CDR3 is CASSPSGYTEAFF. CDR3 DNA sequence: TGTGCCAGCTCACCATCAGGGTACACTGAAGCTTTCTTT. The chain is built from TRBV18 and TRBJ1-1; D perhaps matches TRBD1 (5 bases). The length of the CDR3 is 13 residues. Trimming left V 2 bases short and J 3 bases short, with 7 bases between. Germline V gives CDR1 KGHSH, CDR2 LQKENI.

The CDR3 region is CASSQELAGSPETQYF. The CDR3 coding sequence is TGTGCCAGCAGCCAAGAGTTAGCGGGATCCCCAGAGACCCAGTACTTC. V is TRBV14 and J is TRBJ2-5; 8 nucleotides line up with TRBD2. CDR3 length equals 16 residues. With V trimmed by 0 bases and J by 4 bases, 7 bases remained unmatched. From germline, CDR1 is SGHDN and CDR2 FVKESK.

The chain employs TRBV14 and TRBJ1-1, with TRBD1 matching over 8 bases. From germline, CDR1 is SGHDN and CDR2 FVKESK. CDR3 size: 12 residues. With V trimmed by 3 bases and J by 11 bases, 5 bases remained unmatched. The CDR3 DNA sequence: TGTGCCAGCAGCCAGGAACACAGGGGGGCTTTCTTT. The encoded protein is CASSQEHRGAFF.

V usage is TRBV9 and J usage is TRBJ2-1; D gene ambiguous. V was shortened by 6 bases and J by 5 bases, with 6 bases between the two germline ends. The CDR3 is made up of 11 amino acids. Germline CDR1 SGDLS, CDR2 YYNGEE. For the CDR3, the DNA is TGTGCCAGCACTCGGGACAATGAGCAGTTCTTC. The encoded protein is CASTRDNEQFF. Based on the CDR3 plus reference TRBV9 and TRBJ2-1, the full variable domain is DSGVTQTPKHLITATGQRVTLRCSPRSGDLSVYWYQQSLDQGLQFLIQYYNGEERAKGNILERFSAQQFPDLHSELNLSSLELGDSALYFCASTRDNEQFFGPGTRLTVL.

This clone was seen a handful of times. CDR3 protein: CACRGTSGSYNEQFF. The CDR3 region has the DNA TGTGCCTGCCGAGGGACTAGCGGGAGTTACAATGAGCAGTTCTTC. This chain joins TRBV2 and TRBJ2-1, with 14 bases matching TRBD2. V shed 11 bases, J shed 4 bases, and the junction held 7 bases outside the gene matches. Germline V lookup: CDR1 SNHLY, CDR2 FYNNEI. The CDR3 is 15 amino acids.

The chain recombines TRBV10-3 with TRBJ2-1; TRBD2 matches at 15 bases. The CDR3 extends over 20 amino acids. CDR1 is ENHRY and CDR2 is SYGVKD in the germline V gene. With 6 bases clipped from V and 0 bases from J, the junction kept 12 bases outside the gene matches. The CDR3 region is CAIRNPPGLAGGSSYNEQFF. The DNA of the CDR3 is TGTGCCATCAGGAATCCCCCGGGACTAGCGGGAGGAAGCTCCTACAATGAGCAGTTCTTC.

V and J are TRBV7-2 and TRBJ2-3; D might be TRBD1 (5 bases). Germline CDR1 SGHTA, CDR2 FQGNSA. The CDR3 runs 13 residues. V was cut by 3 bases and J by 8 bases, with 12 bases left in between. The CDR3 spells CASSLVREVTQYF. The DNA for the CDR3 is TGTGCCAGCAGCTTGGTCAGGGAAGTTACGCAGTATTTT. The full variable domain, its missing parts supplied by reference TRBV7-2 and TRBJ2-3, is GAGVSQSPSNKVTEKGKDVELRCDPISGHTALYWYRQSLGQGLEFLIYFQGNSAPDKSGLPSDRFSAERTGGSVSTLTIQRTQQEDSAVYLCASSLVREVTQYFGPGTRLTVL.

This chain connects TRBV5-1 to TRBJ2-7; 8 bases match TRBD1. The CDR3 totals 17 residues. Germline V CDR1 and CDR2: SGHRS, YFSETQ. With V trimmed by 7 bases and J by 4 bases, 19 bases remained unmatched. The CDR3 sequence: CASAPQPPGTGKYEQYF. The CDR3 nucleotides are TGCGCCAGCGCTCCCCAACCACCTGGGACAGGCAAATACGAGCAGTACTTC.

The chain links TRBV20-1 to TRBJ1-1; D might be TRBD1 (5 bases). Germline lookup yields CDR1 DFQATT and CDR2 SNEGSKA (reference sequence). The CDR3 covers 9 residues. In nucleotides, the CDR3 is TGCAGGCAGGGAAATGAAGCTTTCTTT. It codes for CRQGNEAFF.

As concerns this clone: Relative to the germline gene, one junction end is altered; a read error may explain this. The chain links TRBV7-7 to TRBJ2-5; 8 nucleotides align to TRBD2. The CDR3 spans 14 residues. In germline, CDR1 is SSHAT, CDR2 FNYEAQ (reference sequence). The CDR3 protein is CASSRSGKSETQYF. The DNA of the CDR3 is TGTGCTAGCAGCCGTAGCGGGAAATCGGAGACCCAGTACTTC.

This sequence joins TRBV15 and TRBJ1-6, with TRBD1 as a possible D gene (5 bases). V gave up 0 bases and J gave up 8 bases, with 8 bases separating them. There are 14 residues in the CDR3. In germline, CDR1 is LNHNV, CDR2 YYDKDF (reference sequence). CDR3 nucleotide sequence: TGTGCCACCAGCAGAGAAACGACAGATTCACCCCTCCACTTT. Protein: CATSRETTDSPLHF. The full variable domain, rest sourced from reference TRBV15 and TRBJ1-6, is DAMVIQNPRYQVTQFGKPVTLSCSQTLNHNVMYWYQQKSSQAPKLLFHYYDKDFNNEADTPDNFQSRRPNTSFCFLDIRSPGLGDTAMYLCATSRETTDSPLHFGNGTRLTVT.

The V and J genes are TRBV9 and TRBJ2-2; 15 bases are a match to TRBD2. The germline V gene has CDR1 SGDLS and CDR2 YYNGEE. V shed 4 bases, J shed 4 bases, and the junction held 5 bases outside the gene matches. This CDR3 is built from 17 residues. The CDR3 spells CASSSRTSGRGTGELFF. The CDR3 DNA reads as TGTGCCAGCAGCTCCCGGACTAGCGGGAGGGGCACCGGGGAGCTGTTTTTT.

This sequence joins TRBV7-8 and TRBJ1-1; D is unresolved. CDR1 is SGHVS, CDR2 FQNEAQ, per germline. This CDR3 region has 13 residues. V lost 4 bases and J 12 bases, leaving 18 bases between the germline ends. In DNA, the CDR3 is TGTGCCAGCAGCTGGACTGACGGACCGGGGACTTTCTTT. Amino acid sequence: CASSWTDGPGTFF.

This clone appeared once. The chain joins TRBV7-6 to TRBJ2-4; TRBD2 agrees at 10 bases. V lost 4 bases and J lost 0; bases outside the gene matches: 6. This CDR3 comprises 17 residues. Germline V gives CDR1 SGHVS, CDR2 FNYEAQ. CDR3 region: CASSSGASGGAKNIQYF. CDR3 bases: TGTGCCAGCAGCTCCGGGGCTAGCGGGGGAGCCAAAAACATTCAGTACTTC.

This sequence joins TRBV2 and TRBJ2-1, with unresolved D. The CDR3 covers 11 residues. Between the trimmed V and J ends, which lost 8 bases and 5 bases, there was a span of 7 bases. CDR1 and CDR2 from the germline V gene are SNHLY and FYNNEI. As DNA, the CDR3 is TGTGCCAGCTCCCAGGACAATGAGCAGTTCTTC. Amino acids: CASSQDNEQFF.

The chain carries TRBV19 and TRBJ2-2; 7 bases map to TRBD2. Germline CDR1 reads LNHDA; CDR2 reads SQIVND (reference sequence). CDR3 length: 14 amino acids. V lost 10 bases, J lost 6 bases, and 11 bases stayed unmatched. CDR3 DNA: TGTGCCACCCGACTGACTAGCATGGCCGGGGAGCTGTTTTTT. Translating gives CATRLTSMAGELFF.

The chain carries TRBV11-2 and TRBJ2-7; 12 nucleotides agree with TRBD2. V lost 5 bases, J lost 3 bases, and 2 bases stayed unmatched. The CDR3 sequence is 14 residues long. Looked up from germline, CDR1 is SGHAT and CDR2 is FQNNGV. CDR3 sequence reads: CASSRGLAGYEQYF. The CDR3 DNA reads TGTGCCAGCAGCCGGGGACTAGCGGGCTACGAGCAGTACTTC.

CDR3 sequence (DNA): TGTGCCAGCAGCTTAGACGGAGGGTTCGATGGCTACACCTTC. Protein sequence: CASSLDGGFDGYTF. V gene TRBV11-2 combines with J gene TRBJ1-2; D is undetermined. The CDR3 is 14 amino acids. The V end was cut by 0 bases, the J end by 6 bases, with 11 bases between. Germline assignment: CDR1 SGHAT and CDR2 FQNNGV. Drawing the rest from reference TRBV11-2 and TRBJ1-2, the complete variable domain is EAGVAQSPRYKIIEKRQSVAFWCNPISGHATLYWYQQILGQGPKLLIQFQNNGVVDDSQLPKDRFSAERLKGVDSTLKIQPAKLEDSAVYLCASSLDGGFDGYTFGSGTRLTVV.

This chain uses TRBV9 with TRBJ1-1; no reliable D call. With 0 bases removed from V and 4 bases from J, the gap between germline ends came to 10 bases. Germline loops: CDR1 SGDLS, CDR2 YYNGEE. The CDR3 spans 14 residues. The CDR3 loop reads CASSVVSGGTEAFF. DNA for the CDR3: TGTGCCAGCAGCGTAGTGAGCGGTGGCACTGAAGCTTTCTTT. Together with reference TRBV9 and TRBJ1-1, the CDR3 gives the full variable domain: DSGVTQTPKHLITATGQRVTLRCSPRSGDLSVYWYQQSLDQGLQFLIQYYNGEERAKGNILERFSAQQFPDLHSELNLSSLELGDSALYFCASSVVSGGTEAFFGQGTRLTVV.

The chain links TRBV7-9 to TRBJ1-1; the match to TRBD1 covers 10 bases. V trimming: 0 bases; J trimming: 4 bases; junction bases outside the gene matches: 5. Germline assignment: CDR1 SEHNR and CDR2 FQNEAQ (reference sequence). CDR3 length equals 16 residues. The CDR3 DNA reads TGTGCCAGCAGCTTAGCGGGGACAGGGGATGCCACTGAAGCTTTCTTT. This sequence encodes CASSLAGTGDATEAFF.

V is TRBV6-1 and J is TRBJ2-7; 9 nucleotides agree with TRBD1. The CDR3 runs to 14 residues. Germline CDR1 is MNHNS and CDR2 is SASEGT. With 6 bases clipped from V and 3 bases from J, the junction kept 6 bases outside the gene matches. Written as DNA, the CDR3 is TGTGCCAGCAGAGGGGGGACAGGGCACTACGAGCAGTACTTC. Amino acids: CASRGGTGHYEQYF.

This chain joins TRBV11-2 and TRBJ2-7; D is perhaps TRBD1 (6 bases). The CDR3 runs 14 residues. Germline lookup yields CDR1 SGHAT and CDR2 FQNNGV. Deletions cut 5 bases from V and 2 bases from J, with 13 bases between. The CDR3 DNA sequence: TGTGCCAGCAGCGCAGGGGACGGAACCTACGAGCAGTACTTC. Translated, it gives CASSAGDGTYEQYF.

The J gene is TRBJ1-2, the V gene TRBV6-4, with D tentatively TRBD1 (6 bases). This CDR3 has 14 amino acids. CDR1 is MRHNA, CDR2 SNTAGT, per germline. Trimming took 4 bases from V and 6 from J, leaving 15 bases between them. The CDR3 sequence: CASSAQGGMDGYTF. The CDR3 DNA sequence: TGTGCCAGCAGTGCACAGGGTGGGATGGATGGCTACACCTTC.

The CDR3 DNA follows: TGTGCCAGCAGTGAAAAGGGCGGGAGCGCGTGGAATGAGCAGTTCTTC. Translation: CASSEKGGSAWNEQFF. The chain combines TRBV6-1 with TRBJ2-1; 7 nucleotides agree with TRBD2. CDR1 and CDR2 (germline): MNHNS, SASEGT. The CDR3 is 16 amino acids. Trimming cost V 2 bases and J 7 bases; bases outside gene matches: 11.